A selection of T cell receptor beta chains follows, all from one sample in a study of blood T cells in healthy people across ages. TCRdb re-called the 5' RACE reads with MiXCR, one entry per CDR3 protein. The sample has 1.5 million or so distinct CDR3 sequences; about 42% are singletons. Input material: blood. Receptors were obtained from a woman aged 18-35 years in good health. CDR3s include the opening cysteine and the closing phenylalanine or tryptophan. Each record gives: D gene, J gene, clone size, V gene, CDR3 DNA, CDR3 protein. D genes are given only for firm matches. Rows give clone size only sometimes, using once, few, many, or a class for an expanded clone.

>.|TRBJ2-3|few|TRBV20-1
TGCAGTGCTAGGGGGGGCGGGAGTGCAGATACGCAGTATTTT
CSARGGGSADTQYF
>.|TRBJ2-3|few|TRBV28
TGTGCCAGCTCTCTTTCCCCCCAGCGGGTATATAGCACAGATACGCAGTATTTT
CASSLSPQRVYSTDTQYF
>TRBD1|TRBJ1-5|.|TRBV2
TGTGCCAGCAGGGACAGGGGAAACAATCAGCCCCAGCATTTT
CASRDRGNNQPQHF
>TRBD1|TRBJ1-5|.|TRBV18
TGTGCCAGCTCACAGGGACAGGGGGTATTGCAGCCCCAGCATTTT
CASSQGQGVLQPQHF
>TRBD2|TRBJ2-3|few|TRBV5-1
TGCGCCAGCAGCGAGTCTAGCGGGGGAGGAAATACGCAGTATTTT
CASSESSGGGNTQYF
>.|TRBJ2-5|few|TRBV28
TGTGCCAGCAGTTTAATTGGGACGGCGCAAGAGACCCAGTACTTC
CASSLIGTAQETQYF
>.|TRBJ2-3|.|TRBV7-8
TGTGCCAGCAGCCCATTTCGGGGGAACACAGATACGCAGTATTTT
CASSPFRGNTDTQYF
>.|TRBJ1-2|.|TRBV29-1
TGCAGCGTTGAAACAGTCGGCTACACCTTC
CSVETVGYTF
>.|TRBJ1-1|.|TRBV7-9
TGTGCCAGCAGCTCACTGGGGGACGCTTTCTTT
CASSSLGDAFF
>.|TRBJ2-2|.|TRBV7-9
TGTGCCAGCAGCTCCGGACGGCGGGGAAACACCGGGGAGCTGTTTTTT
CASSSGRRGNTGELFF
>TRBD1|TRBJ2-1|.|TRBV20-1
TGCAGTGCCCAAGTACGGACAGGGGCATCCTACAATGAGCAGTTCTTC
CSAQVRTGASYNEQFF
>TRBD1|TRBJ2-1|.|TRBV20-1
TGCAGCTCCGGGACAGCAGGGAATGAGCAGTTCTTC
CSSGTAGNEQFF
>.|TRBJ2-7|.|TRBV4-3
TGCGCCAGCAGCCAAGAACGCCGTATGTACGAGCAGTACTTC
CASSQERRMYEQYF
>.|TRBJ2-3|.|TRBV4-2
TGTGCCAGCAGCCAAGTGGCCGGACTAAGGACAGATACGCAGTATTTT
CASSQVAGLRTDTQYF
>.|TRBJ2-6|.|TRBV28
TGTGCCAGTCTCCCCGGAGGGCGCTCTGGGGCCAACGTCCTGACTTTC
CASLPGGRSGANVLTF
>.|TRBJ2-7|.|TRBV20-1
TGCAGTGCTACCGGTAGAGAGGCGAAAACCTACGAGCAGTACTTC
CSATGREAKTYEQYF
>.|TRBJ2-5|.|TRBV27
TGTGCCAGCAGTTTAATACCCTCCTACAATGAGCAGTACTTC
CASSLIPSYNEQYF
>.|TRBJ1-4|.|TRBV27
TGTGCCAGCAGTTTGCCGGAGGAAAAACTGTTTTTT
CASSLPEEKLFF
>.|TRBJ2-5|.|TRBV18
TGTGCCAGCTCACCACTGTCGACAGCGCCGACGGGGACCCAGTACTTC
CASSPLSTAPTGTQYF
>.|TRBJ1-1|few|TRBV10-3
TGTGCCATCAGTGGAGGGGGGATAGGCGACCTTAACACTGAAGCTTTCTTT
CAISGGGIGDLNTEAFF
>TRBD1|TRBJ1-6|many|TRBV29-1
TGCAGCGTGGGGACAGCTTATAATTCACCCCTCCACTTT
CSVGTAYNSPLHF
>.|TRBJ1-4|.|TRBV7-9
TGTGCCAGCAGCCTTTGGGAAGAGGCTAATGAAAAACTGTTTTTT
CASSLWEEANEKLFF
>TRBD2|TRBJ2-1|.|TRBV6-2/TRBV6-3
TGTGCCAGCAGTTTCCGGACTAGCGGGAGGGCCGTTGCCAATGAGCAGTTCTTC
CASSFRTSGRAVANEQFF
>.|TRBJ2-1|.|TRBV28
TGTGCCAGCAGTTTGGCCGGGGGTCTCTATGAGCAGTTCTTC
CASSLAGGLYEQFF
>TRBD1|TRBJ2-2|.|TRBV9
TGTGCCAGCAGCGGGGAAGGACAGGAAAACACCGGGGAGCTGTTTTTT
CASSGEGQENTGELFF
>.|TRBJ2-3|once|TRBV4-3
TGCGCCAGCAGCCAAGTTTCGGGTTCTCCGCAGTATTTT
CASSQVSGSPQYF
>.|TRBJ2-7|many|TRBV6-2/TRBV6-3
TGTGCCAGCAGTTCTCTCGACGAGCAGTACTTC
CASSSLDEQYF
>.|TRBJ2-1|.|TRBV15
TGTGCCACCAGCAGAGCACCGGGGAATGAGCAGTTCTTC
CATSRAPGNEQFF
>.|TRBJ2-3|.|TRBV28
TGTGCCAGCAGAGTGGGGTGGGACTTGGCAAAAACAGATACGCAGTATTTT
CASRVGWDLAKTDTQYF
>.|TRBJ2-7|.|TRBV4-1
TGCGCCAGCAGCCACTCCACAGGAACCTACAATGAGCAGTACTTT
CASSHSTGTYNEQYF
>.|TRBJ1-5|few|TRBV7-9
TGTGCCAGCAGCTTGGACGGGCCCCTTAGCAATCAGCCCCAGCATTTT
CASSLDGPLSNQPQHF
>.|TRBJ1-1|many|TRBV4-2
TGTGCCAGCAGCCAAGATTGGGGGGGGTACACTGAAGCTTTCTTT
CASSQDWGGYTEAFF
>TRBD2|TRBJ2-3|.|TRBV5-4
TGTGCCAGCAGCTTGCCGACTAGCGGGAGCTCTAGCACAGATACGCAGTATTTT
CASSLPTSGSSSTDTQYF
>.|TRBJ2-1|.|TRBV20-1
TGCAGTGCCCCACCCAGGGGTTACAATGAGCAGTTCTTC
CSAPPRGYNEQFF
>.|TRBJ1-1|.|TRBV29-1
TGCAGCGTCCAGGGGTTGAGGTACACTGAAGCTTTCTTT
CSVQGLRYTEAFF
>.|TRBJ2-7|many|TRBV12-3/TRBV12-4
TGTGCCAGCAGTCTCAACGGGGGAGCCTACGAGCAGTACTTC
CASSLNGGAYEQYF
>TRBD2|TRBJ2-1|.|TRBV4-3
TGCGCCAGCAGCCAAGATTCCGGCGGGGGGGCTCGCAATGAGCAGTTCTTC
CASSQDSGGGARNEQFF
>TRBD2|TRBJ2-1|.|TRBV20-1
TGCAGTGCTAGACCGACTAGCGGGGGGTATAAGCAGTTCTTC
CSARPTSGGYKQFF